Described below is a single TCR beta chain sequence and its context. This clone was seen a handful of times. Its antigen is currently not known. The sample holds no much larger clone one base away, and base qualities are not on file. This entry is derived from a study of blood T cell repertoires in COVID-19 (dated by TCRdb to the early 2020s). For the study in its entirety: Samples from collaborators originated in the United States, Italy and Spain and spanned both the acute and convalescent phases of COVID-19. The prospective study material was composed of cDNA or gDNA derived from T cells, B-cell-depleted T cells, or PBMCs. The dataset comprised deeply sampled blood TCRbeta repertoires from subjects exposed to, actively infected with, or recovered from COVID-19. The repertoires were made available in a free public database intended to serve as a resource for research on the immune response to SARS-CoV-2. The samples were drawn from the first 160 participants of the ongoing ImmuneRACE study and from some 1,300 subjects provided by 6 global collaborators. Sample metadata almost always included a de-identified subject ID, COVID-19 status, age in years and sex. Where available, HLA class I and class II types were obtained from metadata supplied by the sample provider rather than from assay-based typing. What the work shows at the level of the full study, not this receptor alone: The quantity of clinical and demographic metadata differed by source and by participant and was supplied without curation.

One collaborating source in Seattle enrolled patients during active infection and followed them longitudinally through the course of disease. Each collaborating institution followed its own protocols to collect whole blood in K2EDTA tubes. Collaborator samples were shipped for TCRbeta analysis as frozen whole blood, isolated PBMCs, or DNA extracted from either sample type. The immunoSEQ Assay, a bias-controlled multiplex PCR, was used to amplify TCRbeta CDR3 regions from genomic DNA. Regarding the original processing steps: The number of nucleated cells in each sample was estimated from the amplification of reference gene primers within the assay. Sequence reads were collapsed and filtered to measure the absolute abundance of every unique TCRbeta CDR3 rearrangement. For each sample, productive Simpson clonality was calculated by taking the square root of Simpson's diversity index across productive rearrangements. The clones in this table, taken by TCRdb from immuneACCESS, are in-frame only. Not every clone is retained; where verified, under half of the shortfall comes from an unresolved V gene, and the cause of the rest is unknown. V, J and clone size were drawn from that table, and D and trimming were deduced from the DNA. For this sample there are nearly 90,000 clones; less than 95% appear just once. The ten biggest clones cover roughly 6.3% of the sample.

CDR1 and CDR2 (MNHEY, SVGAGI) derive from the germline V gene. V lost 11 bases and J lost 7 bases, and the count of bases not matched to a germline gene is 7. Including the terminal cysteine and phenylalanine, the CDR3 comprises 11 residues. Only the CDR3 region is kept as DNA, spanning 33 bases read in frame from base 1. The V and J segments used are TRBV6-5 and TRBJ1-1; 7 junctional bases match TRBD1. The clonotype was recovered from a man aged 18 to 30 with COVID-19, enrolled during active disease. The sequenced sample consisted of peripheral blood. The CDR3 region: CACGQANEAFF. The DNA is TGTGCCTGTGGACAGGCGAATGAAGCTTTCTTT.